Shown below are 14 T cell receptor beta chains from a single sample sequenced in a study of CD4+ T cells in melanoma (dated 2022 in TCRdb). Library preparation employed the immunoSEQ multiplex PCR assay. TCRdb carries this immuneACCESS record with in-frame sequences only. Its versions omit some clonotypes, under half of them owing to an unresolved V gene in the studies checked, with the rest unexplained. Here the sample has more than 4,500 clones; about 70% occur a single time. Around 25% of the sample belongs to the ten largest clones. The sequenced sample consisted of cells from a culture (not recorded whether cultured in vitro). All receptors come from a human donor with melanoma.

This chain links TRBV12-3 or TRBV12-4 with TRBJ1-5; no clear D gene. The V end was cut by 2 bases, the J end by 7 bases, with 9 bases between. The CDR3 length is 13 residues. Written as DNA, the CDR3 is TGTGCCAGCAGTTTAACCAGATACCAGCCCCAGCATTTT. It is translated as CASSLTRYQPQHF.

This chain connects TRBV3-1 (or the pseudogene TRBV3-2) to TRBJ1-1; D is ambiguous. The V end was cut by 6 bases, the J end by 7 bases, with 15 bases between. Germline CDR1 is LGHDT and CDR2 is YNNKEL (reference sequence). This CDR3 contains 13 residues. The CDR3 nucleotides are TGTGCCAGCAGTCCATTGGACGCGTTTGAAGCTTTCTTT. Translating it yields CASSPLDAFEAFF.

This clone came up a few times. The chain employs TRBV28 and TRBJ2-7; 12 bases fit TRBD2. CDR1 is MDHEN, CDR2 SYDVKM, per germline. V lost 10 bases, J lost 2 bases, and 3 bases stayed unmatched. This CDR3 is built from 13 residues. In nucleotides, the CDR3 is TGTGCCACCCGGACTAGCGGGGCCTACGAGCAGTACTTC. Protein sequence: CATRTSGAYEQYF.

The chain links TRBV19 to TRBJ1-2; 7 positions agree with TRBD1. V lost 10 bases to trimming and J lost 5 bases; unmatched junction nucleotides: 1. This CDR3 has 10 amino acids. CDR1 and CDR2 (germline): LNHDA, SQIVND (reference sequence). The CDR3 is CATRGYGYTF. CDR3 DNA sequence: TGTGCCACCAGGGGGTATGGCTACACCTTC.

The rearrangement links TRBV5-1 to TRBJ1-1; tentatively, D is TRBD1 (6 bases). V lost 4 bases to trimming and J lost 3 bases, with 19 bases between them. Germline CDR1 is SGHRS and CDR2 is YFSETQ. The CDR3 runs to 16 residues. The CDR3 loop reads CASSPTVVSGDTEAFF. CDR3 bases: TGCGCCAGCAGCCCCACCGTAGTTTCAGGGGACACTGAAGCTTTCTTT.

The chain joins TRBV9 to TRBJ2-1; D perhaps matches TRBD1 (7 bases). The CDR3 is made up of 15 amino acids. V lost 4 bases and J 0 bases, leaving 11 bases between the germline ends. Germline V lookup: CDR1 SGDLS, CDR2 YYNGEE. CDR3 in DNA: TGTGCCAGCAGCTATCAGGGGGGCTCCTACAATGAGCAGTTCTTC. Its translation is CASSYQGGSYNEQFF.

This clone showed up just a few times. The chain is built from TRBV7-9 and TRBJ1-1, with a weak D call TRBD1 (6 bases). With 5 bases removed from V and 3 bases from J, the gap between germline ends came to 10 bases. The length of the CDR3 is 13 residues. CDR1 is SEHNR and CDR2 is FQNEAQ in the germline V gene (reference sequence). The CDR3 DNA sequence: TGTGCCAGCAGCCCAAGGGGGGACACTGAAGCTTTCTTT. Protein product: CASSPRGDTEAFF. Full variable domain (outside the CDR3, taken from reference TRBV7-9 and TRBJ1-1): DTGVSQNPRHKITKRGQNVTFRCDPISEHNRLYWYRQTLGQGPEFLTYFQNEAQLEKSRLLSDRFSAERPKGSFSTLEIQRTEQGDSAMYLCASSPRGDTEAFFGQGTRLTVV.

The chain has TRBV27 and TRBJ2-1; 7 bases fit TRBD2. Germline CDR1 MNHEY, CDR2 SMNVEV (reference sequence). The CDR3 runs to 13 residues. With V trimmed by 7 bases and J by 8 bases, 8 bases remained unmatched. The CDR3 here is CASTISGGYEQFF. The CDR3 DNA reads as TGTGCCAGCACCATCTCCGGGGGGTATGAGCAGTTCTTC.

The rearrangement links TRBV14 to TRBJ2-7; TRBD2 matches at 8 bases. This CDR3 spans 15 amino acids. The trim removed 0 bases at V and 3 bases at J, leaving 4 bases unmatched. Germline V gives CDR1 SGHDN, CDR2 FVKESK. CDR3 amino acids: CASSQDPGGDYEQYF. The CDR3 nucleotides read TGTGCCAGCAGCCAAGATCCCGGGGGGGACTACGAGCAGTACTTC.

CDR3 nucleotide sequence: TGTGCCAGCACTTCGGGACAGGCTAACTATGGCTACACCTTC. Amino acid sequence: CASTSGQANYGYTF. The chain uses TRBV27 and TRBJ1-2; 8 bases align to TRBD1. CDR1 is MNHEY and CDR2 is SMNVEV in the germline V gene (reference sequence). The CDR3 spans 14 residues. The V and J ends lost 7 bases and 0 bases, in that order; junction bases with no gene match: 4.

In this sample, this clone turned up once. J is TRBJ2-2 and V is TRBV6-5, with D unclear. Trimming took 6 bases from V and 4 from J, leaving 9 bases between them. This CDR3 has 13 residues. Germline lookup yields CDR1 MNHEY and CDR2 SVGAGI. The CDR3 sequence: CASSSGRTGELFF. The DNA of the CDR3 is TGTGCCAGCAGCTCAGGACGCACCGGGGAGCTGTTTTTT.

The chain has TRBV3-1 (or the pseudogene TRBV3-2) and TRBJ2-1; 8 nucleotides agree with TRBD2. V gave up 0 bases and J gave up 8 bases; unmatched junction bases: 6. Germline V gene data show CDR1 as LGHDT and CDR2 as YNNKEL (reference sequence). CDR3 length equals 15 residues. Here the CDR3 DNA reads TGTGCCAGCAGCCAAGATACGGCCGGGGGGGATGAGCAGTTCTTC. This gives the protein CASSQDTAGGDEQFF.

The chain recombines TRBV20-1 with TRBJ2-5, with 7 positions matching TRBD2. V was pared by 3 bases and J by 5 bases, with 15 bases of the junction left unmatched. The germline V gene encodes CDR1 DFQATT and CDR2 SNEGSKA (reference sequence). CDR3 length equals 16 residues. The CDR3 DNA sequence: TGCAGTGCTAGTTCCGGCGGGGGTTTTGGCTCGGAGACCCAGTACTTC. Its protein is CSASSGGGFGSETQYF.

The V call is TRBV5-1, the J call TRBJ2-1; tentatively, D is TRBD2 (6 bases). The germline V and J ends were trimmed by 2 bases and 10 bases, with 19 bases remaining between them. The germline V gene has CDR1 SGHRS and CDR2 YFSETQ. This CDR3 is 15 amino acids long. The CDR3 is CASSFSGGPFWEQFF. The CDR3 region has the DNA TGCGCCAGCAGCTTTAGCGGCGGGCCCTTTTGGGAGCAGTTCTTC.